This T cell receptor beta chain was profiled in a study of cytomegalovirus exposure and HLA in healthy donors. Germline loops: CDR1 SNHLY, CDR2 FYNNEI. The ends were cut back, 10 bases at V and 6 bases at J, with 27 bases in the middle. The CDR3 extends over 16 amino acids. With 60 Vbeta and 13 Jbeta primers, the PCR was carried out. The assay was immunoSEQ multiplex PCR, and TCRdb's table has in-frame clones only and misses some. The table shows about 120,000 clones, with 63% occurring only once. Study conclusions and caveats: Rarity characterized most TCR sequences, yet some public TCRs appeared in many donors. Per published accounts, TCR beta sequences correctly predicted the HLA-A and HLA-B alleles of most subjects. It was in a later analysis that TCR association rates were seen to vary by HLA locus, highest for DRB1 and lowest for HLA-C.

In regard to this clone: Its antigen is undetermined.

The clonotype originates from a man aged 40-55 years in good health and CMV-seropositive. Sequencing was performed on PBMCs. The chain combines TRBV2 with TRBJ1-2; weak D call: TRBD1 (6 bases). The CDR3 is CATPSYEGHRGDGYTF. The DNA for the CDR3 is TGTGCCACCCCCTCCTACGAGGGACACCGTGGGGATGGCTACACCTTC.